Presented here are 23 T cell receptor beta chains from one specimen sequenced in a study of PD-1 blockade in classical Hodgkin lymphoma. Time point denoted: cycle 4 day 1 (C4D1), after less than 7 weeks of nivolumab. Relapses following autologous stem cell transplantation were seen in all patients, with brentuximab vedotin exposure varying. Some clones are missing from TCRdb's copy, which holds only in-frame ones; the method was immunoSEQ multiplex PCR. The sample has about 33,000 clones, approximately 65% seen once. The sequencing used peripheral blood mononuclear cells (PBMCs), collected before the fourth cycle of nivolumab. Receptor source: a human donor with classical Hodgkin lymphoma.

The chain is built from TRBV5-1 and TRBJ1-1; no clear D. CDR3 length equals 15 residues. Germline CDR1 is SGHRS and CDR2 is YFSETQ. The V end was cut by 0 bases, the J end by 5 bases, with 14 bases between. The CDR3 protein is CASSLGGPVRTEAFF. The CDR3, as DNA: TGCGCCAGCAGCTTGGGCGGGCCGGTTCGGACTGAAGCTTTCTTT.

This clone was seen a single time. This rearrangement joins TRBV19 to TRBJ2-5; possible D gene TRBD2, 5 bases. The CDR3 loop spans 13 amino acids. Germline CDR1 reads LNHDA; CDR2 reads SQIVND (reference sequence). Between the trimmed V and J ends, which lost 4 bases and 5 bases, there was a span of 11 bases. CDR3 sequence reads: CASSRLEGETQYF. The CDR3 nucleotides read TGTGCCAGTAGTAGGCTAGAGGGCGAGACCCAGTACTTC.

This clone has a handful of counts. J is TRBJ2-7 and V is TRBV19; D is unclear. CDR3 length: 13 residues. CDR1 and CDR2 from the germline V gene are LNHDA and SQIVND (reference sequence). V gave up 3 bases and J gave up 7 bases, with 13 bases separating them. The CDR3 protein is CASSILASGEQYF. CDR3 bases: TGTGCCAGTAGTATCCTGGCTAGTGGGGAGCAGTACTTC.

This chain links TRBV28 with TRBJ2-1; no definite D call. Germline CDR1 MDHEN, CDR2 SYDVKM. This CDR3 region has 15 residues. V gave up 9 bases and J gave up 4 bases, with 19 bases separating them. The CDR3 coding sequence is TGTGCCAGTTCTACAGCTTCCAGTACTTACAATGAGCAGTTCTTC. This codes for CASSTASSTYNEQFF.

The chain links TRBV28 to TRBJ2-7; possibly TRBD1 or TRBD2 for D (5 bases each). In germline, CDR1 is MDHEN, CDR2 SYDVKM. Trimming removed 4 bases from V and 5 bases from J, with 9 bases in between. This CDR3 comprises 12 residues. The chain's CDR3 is CASSYGGDEQYF. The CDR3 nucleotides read TGTGCCAGCAGTTATGGGGGAGACGAGCAGTACTTC.

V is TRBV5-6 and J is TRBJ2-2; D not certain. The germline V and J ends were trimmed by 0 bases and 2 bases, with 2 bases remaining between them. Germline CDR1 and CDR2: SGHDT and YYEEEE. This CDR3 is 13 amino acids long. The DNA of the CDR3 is TGTGCCAGCAGCTTGGCTAACACCGGGGAGCTGTTTTTT. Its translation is CASSLANTGELFF.

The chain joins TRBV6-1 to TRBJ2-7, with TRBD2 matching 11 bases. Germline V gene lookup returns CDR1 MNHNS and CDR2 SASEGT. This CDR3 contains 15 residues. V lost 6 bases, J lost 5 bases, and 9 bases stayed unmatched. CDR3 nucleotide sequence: TGTGCCAGCAGCGTACTTAGCGGGGGGGCCCACGAGCAGTACTTC. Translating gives CASSVLSGGAHEQYF.

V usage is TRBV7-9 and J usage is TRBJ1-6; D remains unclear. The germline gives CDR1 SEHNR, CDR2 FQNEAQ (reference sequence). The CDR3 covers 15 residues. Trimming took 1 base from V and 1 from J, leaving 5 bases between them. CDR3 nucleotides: TGTGCCAGCAGCTTAGGGGATTCCTATAATTCACCCCTCCACTTT. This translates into CASSLGDSYNSPLHF.

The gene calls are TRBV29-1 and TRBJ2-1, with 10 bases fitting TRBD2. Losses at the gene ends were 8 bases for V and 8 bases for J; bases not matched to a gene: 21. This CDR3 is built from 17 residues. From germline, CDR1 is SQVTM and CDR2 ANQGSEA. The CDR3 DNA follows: TGCAGCTTTCGTCGAACTAGCGGGGATCCTTCTGGGGATGAGCAGTTCTTC. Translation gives CSFRRTSGDPSGDEQFF.

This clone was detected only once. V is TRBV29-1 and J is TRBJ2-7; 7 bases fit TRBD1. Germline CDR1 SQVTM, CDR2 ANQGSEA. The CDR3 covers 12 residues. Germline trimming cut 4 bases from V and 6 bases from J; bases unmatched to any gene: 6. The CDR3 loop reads CSVGTQGSEQYF. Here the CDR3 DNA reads TGCAGCGTTGGGACACAGGGGTCCGAGCAGTACTTC.

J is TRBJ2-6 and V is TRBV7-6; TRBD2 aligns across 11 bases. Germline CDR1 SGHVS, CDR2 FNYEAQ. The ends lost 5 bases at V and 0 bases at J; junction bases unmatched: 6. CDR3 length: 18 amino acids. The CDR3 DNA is TGTGCCAGCAGCAGATTAGCGGGAGGGAGCTCTGGGGCCAACGTCCTGACTTTC. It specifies CASSRLAGGSSGANVLTF.

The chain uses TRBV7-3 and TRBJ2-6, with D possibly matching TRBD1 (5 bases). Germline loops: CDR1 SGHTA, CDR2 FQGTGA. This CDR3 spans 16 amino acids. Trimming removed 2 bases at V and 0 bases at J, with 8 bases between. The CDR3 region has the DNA TGTGCCAGCAGCTTAGTAGGGGCCTCTGGGGCCAACGTCCTGACTTTC. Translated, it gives CASSLVGASGANVLTF.

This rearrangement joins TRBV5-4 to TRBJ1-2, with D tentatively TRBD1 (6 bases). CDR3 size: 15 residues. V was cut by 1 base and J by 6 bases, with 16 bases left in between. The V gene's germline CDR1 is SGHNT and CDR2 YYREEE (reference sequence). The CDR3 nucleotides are TGTGCCAGCAGCTTGTTGGACAGCCTAACACATGGCTACACCTTC. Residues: CASSLLDSLTHGYTF. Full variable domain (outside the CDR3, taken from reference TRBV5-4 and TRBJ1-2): ETGVTQSPTHLIKTRGQQVTLRCSSQSGHNTVSWYQQALGQGPQFIFQYYREEENGRGNFPPRFSGLQFPNYSSELNVNALELDDSALYLCASSLLDSLTHGYTFGSGTRLTVV.

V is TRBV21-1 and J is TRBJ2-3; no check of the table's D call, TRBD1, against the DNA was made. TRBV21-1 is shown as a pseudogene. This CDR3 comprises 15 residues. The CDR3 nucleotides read TGTGCCAGCAGCAAGGGACAGGCTCGGCCAGATACGCAGTATTTT. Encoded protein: CASSKGQARPDTQYF.

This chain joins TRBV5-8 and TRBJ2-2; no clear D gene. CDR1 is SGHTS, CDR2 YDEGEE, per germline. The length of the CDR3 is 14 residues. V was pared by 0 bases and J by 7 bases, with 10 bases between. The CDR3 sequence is CASSLGPSVGELFF. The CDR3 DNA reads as TGTGCCAGCAGCTTGGGGCCCTCGGTCGGGGAGCTGTTTTTT.

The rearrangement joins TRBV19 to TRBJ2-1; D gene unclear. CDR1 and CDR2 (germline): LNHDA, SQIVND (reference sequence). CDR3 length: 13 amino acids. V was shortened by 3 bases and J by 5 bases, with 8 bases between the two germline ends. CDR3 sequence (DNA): TGTGCCAGTAGTATTCATGCGAACAATGAGCAGTTCTTC. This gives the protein CASSIHANNEQFF.

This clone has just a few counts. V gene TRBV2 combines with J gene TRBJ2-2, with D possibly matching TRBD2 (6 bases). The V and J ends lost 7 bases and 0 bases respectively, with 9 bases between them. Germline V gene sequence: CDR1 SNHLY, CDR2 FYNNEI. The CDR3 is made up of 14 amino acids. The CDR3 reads CASKWGANTGELFF. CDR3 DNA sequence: TGTGCCAGCAAGTGGGGGGCGAACACCGGGGAGCTGTTTTTT.

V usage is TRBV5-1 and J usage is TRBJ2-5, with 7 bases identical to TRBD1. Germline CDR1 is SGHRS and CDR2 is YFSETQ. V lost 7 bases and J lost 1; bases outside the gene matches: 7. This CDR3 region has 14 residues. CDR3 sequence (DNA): TGCGCCAGCGCCGACAGGGTAGGCCAAGAGACCCAGTACTTC. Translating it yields CASADRVGQETQYF.

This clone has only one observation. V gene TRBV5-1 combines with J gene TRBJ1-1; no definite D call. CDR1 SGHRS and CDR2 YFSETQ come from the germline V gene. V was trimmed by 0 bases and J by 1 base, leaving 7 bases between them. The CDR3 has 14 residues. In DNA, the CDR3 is TGCGCCAGCAGCTTGGATAGGGCGAACACTGAAGCTTTCTTT. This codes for CASSLDRANTEAFF.

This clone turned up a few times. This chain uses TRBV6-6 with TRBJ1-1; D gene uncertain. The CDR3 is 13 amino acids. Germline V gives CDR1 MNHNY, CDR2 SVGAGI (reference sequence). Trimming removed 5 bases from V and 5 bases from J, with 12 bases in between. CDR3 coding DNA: TGTGCCAGCAGTAATCTGGGAGGTACTGAAGCTTTCTTT. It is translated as CASSNLGGTEAFF.

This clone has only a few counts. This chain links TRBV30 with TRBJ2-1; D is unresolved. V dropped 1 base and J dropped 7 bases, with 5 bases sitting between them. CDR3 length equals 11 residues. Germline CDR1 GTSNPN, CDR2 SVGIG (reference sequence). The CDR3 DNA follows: TGTGCCTGGAGTGGGAGAAATGAGCAGTTCTTC. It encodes CAWSGRNEQFF.

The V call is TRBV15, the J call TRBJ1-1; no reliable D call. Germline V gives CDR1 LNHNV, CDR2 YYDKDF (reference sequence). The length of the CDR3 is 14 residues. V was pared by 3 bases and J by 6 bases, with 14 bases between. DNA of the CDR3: TGTGCCACCAGCAGTGCCCCCGGACTTCCTGAAGCTTTCTTT. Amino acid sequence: CATSSAPGLPEAFF.

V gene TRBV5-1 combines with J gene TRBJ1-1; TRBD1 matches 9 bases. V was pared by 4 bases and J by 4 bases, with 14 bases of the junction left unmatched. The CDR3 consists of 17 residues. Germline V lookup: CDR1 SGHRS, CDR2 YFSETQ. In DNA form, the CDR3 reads TGCGCCAGCAGCGGCGGGACAGGGATGCGGCAGGGCACTGAAGCTTTCTTT. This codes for CASSGGTGMRQGTEAFF.